These 8 T cell receptor beta chains share one sample of origin, sequenced in a study of control samples from healthy donors and cancer patients. The table came from immunoSEQ multiplex PCR; TCRdb's copy has only in-frame clones and leaves some out. The repertoire has tens of thousands of clones, around 90% of them found once; the top ten carry over 8.5%. The specimen was PBMCs. The receptor set was obtained from a woman in her fifties or sixties with colorectal cancer.

V and J are TRBV5-3 and TRBJ2-7; 10 nucleotides match TRBD1. TRBV5-3 is recorded as an ORF, its role being uncertain. The CDR3 totals 16 residues. Unmatched junction bases numbered 12, after V lost 9 bases and J lost 0 bases. This CDR3 is CAIQGVRTGGSYEQYV. As DNA, the CDR3 is TGTGCCATCCAGGGGGTAAGGACAGGGGGCTCCTACGAGCAGTACGTC.

The chain couples TRBV20-1 to TRBJ2-2; maybe TRBD1 (5 bases). This CDR3 is 16 amino acids long. V lost 3 bases to trimming and J lost 1 base, with 15 bases between them. CDR1 is DFQATT and CDR2 is SNEGSKA in the germline V gene (reference sequence). CDR3: CSASRAGNGNTGELFF. Here the CDR3 DNA reads TGCAGTGCTAGTAGGGCAGGGAACGGGAACACCGGGGAGCTGTTTTTT.

This clone has just a few counts. The chain links TRBV28 to TRBJ2-7; D possibly matches TRBD1 or TRBD2 (6 bases each). The length of the CDR3 is 15 residues. Germline lookup yields CDR1 MDHEN and CDR2 SYDVKM. V was pared by 6 bases and J by 2 bases, with 17 bases between. CDR3 loop: CASSTGRSVTYEQYV. The CDR3 bases are TGTGCCAGCAGCACAGGGAGGTCCGTTACCTACGAGCAGTACGTC.

The rearrangement uses TRBV6-2 or TRBV6-3 and TRBJ2-7, with a tentative D call TRBD2 (5 bases). The CDR3 is 14 amino acids. The ends were cut back, 4 bases at V and 3 bases at J, with 13 bases in the middle. The germline gives CDR1 MNHEY, CDR2 SVGEGT. CDR3 DNA: TGTGCCAGCAGTTTCCCGGAGGCACTCTACGAGCAGTACGTC. The encoded protein is CASSFPEALYEQYV.

The V call is TRBV28, the J call TRBJ2-2; the match to TRBD1 covers 8 bases. The ends lost 5 bases at V and 1 base at J; junction bases unmatched: 3. CDR3 length: 15 residues. The germline gives CDR1 MDHEN, CDR2 SYDVKM. The CDR3 region has the DNA TGTGCCAGCAGTCCGGGACAGGTGAACACCGGGGAGCTGTTTTTT. Protein product: CASSPGQVNTGELFF.

The rearrangement links TRBV14 to TRBJ1-6; no clear D. From germline, CDR1 is SGHDN and CDR2 FVKESK. The germline V and J ends were trimmed by 1 base and 3 bases, with 7 bases remaining between them. The length of the CDR3 is 15 residues. In DNA, the CDR3 is TGTGCCAGCAGCCAAGCGATAGGCTATAATTCACCCCTCCACTTT. Its protein is CASSQAIGYNSPLHF.

CDR3 loop: CASSSEGGNYGYTF. The DNA of the CDR3 is TGTGCCAGCAGTTCTGAGGGGGGCAACTATGGCTACACCTTC. The chain has TRBV6-2 or TRBV6-3 and TRBJ1-2; D may be TRBD1 (6 bases). This CDR3 region has 14 residues. Germline V gives CDR1 MNHEY, CDR2 SVGEGT. The V and J ends lost 4 bases and 2 bases respectively, with 11 bases between them.

This clone appeared once. This chain links TRBV18 with TRBJ2-1; perhaps TRBD1 as D (6 bases). The CDR3 sequence is 17 residues long. The V gene's germline CDR1 is KGHSH and CDR2 LQKENI. V was clipped by 3 bases and J by 0 bases, with 15 bases between them. CDR3 residues: CASSPRQEASSYNEQFF. The CDR3 nucleotides read TGTGCCAGCTCACCGAGACAGGAGGCGAGCTCCTACAATGAGCAGTTCTTC.